Included here is one T cell receptor (beta chain) sequence, with context. The entry originates in a study of T cells after yellow fever vaccination. Each CDR3 protein is one row after TCRdb ran MiXCR on the 5' RACE reads. This sample yields under 600,000 distinct CDR3 sequences, of which roughly 13% are seen a single time; more than 13% belongs to the top ten. The source is a man aged 25-45 years who received the YFV17D yellow fever vaccine. The sequencing used PBMCs, collected on the day of the yellow fever booster vaccination.

The CDR3 is CASSQEQGTYNEQFF. The CDR3 DNA follows: TGCGCCAGCAGCCAAGAACAGGGGACCTACAATGAGCAGTTCTTC. The chain employs TRBV4-3 and TRBJ2-1, with TRBD1 matching over 7 bases. CDR1 and CDR2 (germline): LGHNA, YSLEER. CDR3 length: 15 amino acids. V shed 0 bases and J 2 bases; nucleotides not matched to a gene: 1.